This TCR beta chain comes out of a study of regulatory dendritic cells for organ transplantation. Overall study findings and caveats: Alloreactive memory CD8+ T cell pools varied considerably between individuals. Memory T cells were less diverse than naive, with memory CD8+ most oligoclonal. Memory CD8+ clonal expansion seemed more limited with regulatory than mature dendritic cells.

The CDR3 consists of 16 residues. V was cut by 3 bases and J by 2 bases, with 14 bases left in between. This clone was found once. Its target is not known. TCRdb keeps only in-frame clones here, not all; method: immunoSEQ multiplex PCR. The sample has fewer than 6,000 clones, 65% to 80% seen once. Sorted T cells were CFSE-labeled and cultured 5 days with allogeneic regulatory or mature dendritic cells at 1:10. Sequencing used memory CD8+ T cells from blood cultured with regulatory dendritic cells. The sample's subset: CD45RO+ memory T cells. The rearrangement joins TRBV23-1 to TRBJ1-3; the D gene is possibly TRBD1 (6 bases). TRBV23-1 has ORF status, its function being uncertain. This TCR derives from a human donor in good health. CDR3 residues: CASSHQLTGTGNTIYF. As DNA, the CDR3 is TGCGCCAGCAGTCACCAACTGACAGGTACTGGAAACACCATATATTTT.